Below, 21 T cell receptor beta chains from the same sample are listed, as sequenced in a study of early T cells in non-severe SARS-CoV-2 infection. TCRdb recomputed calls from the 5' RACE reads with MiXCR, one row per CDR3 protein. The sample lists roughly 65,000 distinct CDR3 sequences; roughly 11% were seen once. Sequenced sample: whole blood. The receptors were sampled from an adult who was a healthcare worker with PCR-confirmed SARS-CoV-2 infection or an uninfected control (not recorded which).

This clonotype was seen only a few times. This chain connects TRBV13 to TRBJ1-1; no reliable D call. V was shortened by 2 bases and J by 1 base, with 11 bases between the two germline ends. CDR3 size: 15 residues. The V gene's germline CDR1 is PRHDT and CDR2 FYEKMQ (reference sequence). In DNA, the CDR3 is TGTGCCAGCAGCTTAAGGGAGCAGTCGAACACTGAAGCTTTCTTT. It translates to CASSLREQSNTEAFF.

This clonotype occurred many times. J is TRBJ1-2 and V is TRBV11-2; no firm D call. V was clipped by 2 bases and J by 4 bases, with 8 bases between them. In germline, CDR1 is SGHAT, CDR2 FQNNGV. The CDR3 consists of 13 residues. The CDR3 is CASSLTAVYGYTF. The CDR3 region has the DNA TGTGCCAGCAGCTTAACCGCGGTCTATGGCTACACCTTC.

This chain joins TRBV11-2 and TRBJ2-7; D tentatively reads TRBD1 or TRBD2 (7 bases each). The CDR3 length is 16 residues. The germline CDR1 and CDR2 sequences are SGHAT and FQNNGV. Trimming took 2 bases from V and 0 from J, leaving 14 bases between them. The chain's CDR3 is CASSLLGGGSSYEQYF. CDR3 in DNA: TGTGCCAGCAGCTTACTGGGAGGGGGCAGCTCCTACGAGCAGTACTTC. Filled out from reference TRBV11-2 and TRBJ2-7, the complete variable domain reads EAGVAQSPRYKIIEKRQSVAFWCNPISGHATLYWYQQILGQGPKLLIQFQNNGVVDDSQLPKDRFSAERLKGVDSTLKIQPAKLEDSAVYLCASSLLGGGSSYEQYFGPGTRLTVT.

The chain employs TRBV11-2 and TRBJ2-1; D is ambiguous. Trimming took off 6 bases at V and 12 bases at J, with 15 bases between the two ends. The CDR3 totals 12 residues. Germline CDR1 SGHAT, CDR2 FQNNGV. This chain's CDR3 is CASSSPAGGQFF. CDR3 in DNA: TGTGCCAGCAGTAGCCCGGCAGGTGGGCAGTTCTTC.

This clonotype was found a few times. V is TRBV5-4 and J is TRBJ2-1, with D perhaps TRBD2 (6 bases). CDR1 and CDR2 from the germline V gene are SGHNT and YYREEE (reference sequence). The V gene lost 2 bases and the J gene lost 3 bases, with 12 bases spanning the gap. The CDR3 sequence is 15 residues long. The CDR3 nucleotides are TGTGCCAGCAGCTTAGATCTGGGGGGCTACAATGAGCAGTTCTTC. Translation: CASSLDLGGYNEQFF. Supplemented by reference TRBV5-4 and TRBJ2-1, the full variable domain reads ETGVTQSPTHLIKTRGQQVTLRCSSQSGHNTVSWYQQALGQGPQFIFQYYREEENGRGNFPPRFSGLQFPNYSSELNVNALELDDSALYLCASSLDLGGYNEQFFGPGTRLTVL.

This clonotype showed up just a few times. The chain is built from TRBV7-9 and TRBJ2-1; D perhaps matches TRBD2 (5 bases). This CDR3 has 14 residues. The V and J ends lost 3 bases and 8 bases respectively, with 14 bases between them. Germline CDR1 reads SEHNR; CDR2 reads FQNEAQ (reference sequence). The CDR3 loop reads CASSFGRGGYEQFF. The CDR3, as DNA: TGTGCCAGCAGCTTCGGTCGTGGCGGGTATGAGCAGTTCTTC.

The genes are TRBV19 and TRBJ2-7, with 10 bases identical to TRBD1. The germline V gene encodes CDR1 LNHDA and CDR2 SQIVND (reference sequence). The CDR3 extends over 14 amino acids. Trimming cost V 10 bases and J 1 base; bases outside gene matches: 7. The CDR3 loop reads CATKGTGESYEQYF. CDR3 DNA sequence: TGTGCCACCAAGGGGACAGGGGAGTCCTACGAGCAGTACTTC.

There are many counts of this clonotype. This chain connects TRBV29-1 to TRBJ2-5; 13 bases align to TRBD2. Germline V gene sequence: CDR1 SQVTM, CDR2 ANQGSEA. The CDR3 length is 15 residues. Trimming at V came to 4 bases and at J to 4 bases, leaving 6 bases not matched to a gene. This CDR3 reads CSVVLGLAGRETQYF. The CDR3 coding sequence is TGCAGCGTTGTTTTGGGACTAGCGGGGAGAGAGACCCAGTACTTC.

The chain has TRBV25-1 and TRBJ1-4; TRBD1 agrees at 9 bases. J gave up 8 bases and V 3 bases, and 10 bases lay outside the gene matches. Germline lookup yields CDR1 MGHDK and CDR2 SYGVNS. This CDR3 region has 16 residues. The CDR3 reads CASSEVPGQGSEKLFF. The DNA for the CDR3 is TGTGCCAGCAGTGAGGTCCCGGGACAGGGTTCGGAAAAACTGTTTTTT.

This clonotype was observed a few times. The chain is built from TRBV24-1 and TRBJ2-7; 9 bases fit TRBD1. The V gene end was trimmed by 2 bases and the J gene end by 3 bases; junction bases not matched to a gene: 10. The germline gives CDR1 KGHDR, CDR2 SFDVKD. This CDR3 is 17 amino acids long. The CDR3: CATSDSRRGTGYYEQYF. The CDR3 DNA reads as TGTGCCACCAGTGATTCCCGACGGGGGACAGGGTACTACGAGCAGTACTTC.

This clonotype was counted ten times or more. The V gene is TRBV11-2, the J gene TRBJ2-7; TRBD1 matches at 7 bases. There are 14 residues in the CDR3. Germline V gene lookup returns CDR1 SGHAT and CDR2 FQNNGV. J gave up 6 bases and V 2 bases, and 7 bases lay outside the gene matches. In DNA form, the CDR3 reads TGTGCCAGCAGCTTACGGACAGGCCGAGGCGAGCAGTACTTC. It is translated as CASSLRTGRGEQYF.

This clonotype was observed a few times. The CDR3 nucleotides are TGTGCCAGCAGCTCACAGGAGAACACTGAAGCTTTCTTT. It encodes CASSSQENTEAFF. The V call is TRBV7-9, the J call TRBJ1-1, with D perhaps matching TRBD1 (5 bases). The CDR3 is 13 residues long. The germline V and J ends were trimmed by 4 bases and 1 base, with 7 bases remaining between them. In germline, CDR1 is SEHNR, CDR2 FQNEAQ (reference sequence).

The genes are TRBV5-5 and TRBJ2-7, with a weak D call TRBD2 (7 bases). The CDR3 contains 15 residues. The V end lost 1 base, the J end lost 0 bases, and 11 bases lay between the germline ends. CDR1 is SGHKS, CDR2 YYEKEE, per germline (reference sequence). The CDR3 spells CASSLLADSSYEQYF. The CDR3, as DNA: TGTGCCAGCAGCTTGCTAGCGGACAGCTCCTACGAGCAGTACTTC.

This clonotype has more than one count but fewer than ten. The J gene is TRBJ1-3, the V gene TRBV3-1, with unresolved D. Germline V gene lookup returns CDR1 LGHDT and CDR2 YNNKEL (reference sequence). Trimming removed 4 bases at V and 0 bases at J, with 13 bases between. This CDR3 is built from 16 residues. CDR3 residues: CASSRTRLSSGNTIYF. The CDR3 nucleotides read TGTGCCAGCAGCCGGACCAGACTTTCCTCTGGAAACACCATATATTTT.

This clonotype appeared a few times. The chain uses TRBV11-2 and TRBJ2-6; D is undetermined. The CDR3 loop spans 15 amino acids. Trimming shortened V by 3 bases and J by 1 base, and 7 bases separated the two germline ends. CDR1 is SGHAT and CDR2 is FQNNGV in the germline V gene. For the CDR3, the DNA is TGTGCCAGCAGCTTCGGGCAGTCTGGGGCCAACGTCCTGACTTTC. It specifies CASSFGQSGANVLTF.

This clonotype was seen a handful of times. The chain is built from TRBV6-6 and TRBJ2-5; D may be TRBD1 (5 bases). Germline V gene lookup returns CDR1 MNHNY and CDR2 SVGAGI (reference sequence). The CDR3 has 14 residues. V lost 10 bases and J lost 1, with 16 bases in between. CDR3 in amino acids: CAISSTGTQETQYF. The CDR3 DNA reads TGTGCCATATCATCTACAGGTACCCAAGAGACCCAGTACTTC.

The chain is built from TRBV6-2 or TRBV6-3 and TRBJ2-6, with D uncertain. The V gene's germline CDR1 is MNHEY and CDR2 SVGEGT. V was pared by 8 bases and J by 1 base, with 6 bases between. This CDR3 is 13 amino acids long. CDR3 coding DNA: TGTGCCAGCCGGTTGTCTGGGGCCAACGTCCTGACTTTC. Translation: CASRLSGANVLTF.

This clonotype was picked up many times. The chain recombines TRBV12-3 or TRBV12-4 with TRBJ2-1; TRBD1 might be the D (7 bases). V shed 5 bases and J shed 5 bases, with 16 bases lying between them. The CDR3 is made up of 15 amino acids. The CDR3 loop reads CASSPTAGGHNEQFF. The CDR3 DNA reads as TGTGCCAGCAGTCCTACGGCAGGGGGGCACAATGAGCAGTTCTTC.

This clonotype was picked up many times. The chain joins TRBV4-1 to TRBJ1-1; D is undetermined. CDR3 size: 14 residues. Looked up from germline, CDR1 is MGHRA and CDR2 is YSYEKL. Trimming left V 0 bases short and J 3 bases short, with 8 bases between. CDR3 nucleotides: TGCGCCAGCAGCCAAGAACGACCGTACACTGAAGCTTTCTTT. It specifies CASSQERPYTEAFF.

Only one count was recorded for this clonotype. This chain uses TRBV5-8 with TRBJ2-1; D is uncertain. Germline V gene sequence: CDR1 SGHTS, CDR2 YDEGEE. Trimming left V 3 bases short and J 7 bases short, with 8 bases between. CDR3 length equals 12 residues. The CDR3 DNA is TGTGCCAGCAGCTCTCAGGTTAATGAGCAGTTCTTC. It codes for CASSSQVNEQFF. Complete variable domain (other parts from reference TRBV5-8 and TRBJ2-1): EAGVTQSPTHLIKTRGQQATLRCSPISGHTSVYWYQQALGLGLQFLLWYDEGEERNRGNFPPRFSGRQFPNYSSELNVNALELEDSALYLCASSSQVNEQFFGPGTRLTVL.

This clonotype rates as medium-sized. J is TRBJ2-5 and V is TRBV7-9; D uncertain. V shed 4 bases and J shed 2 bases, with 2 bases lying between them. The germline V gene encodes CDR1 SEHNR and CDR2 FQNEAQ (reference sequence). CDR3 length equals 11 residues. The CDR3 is CASSSQETQYF. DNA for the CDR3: TGTGCCAGCAGCTCACAAGAGACCCAGTACTTC.